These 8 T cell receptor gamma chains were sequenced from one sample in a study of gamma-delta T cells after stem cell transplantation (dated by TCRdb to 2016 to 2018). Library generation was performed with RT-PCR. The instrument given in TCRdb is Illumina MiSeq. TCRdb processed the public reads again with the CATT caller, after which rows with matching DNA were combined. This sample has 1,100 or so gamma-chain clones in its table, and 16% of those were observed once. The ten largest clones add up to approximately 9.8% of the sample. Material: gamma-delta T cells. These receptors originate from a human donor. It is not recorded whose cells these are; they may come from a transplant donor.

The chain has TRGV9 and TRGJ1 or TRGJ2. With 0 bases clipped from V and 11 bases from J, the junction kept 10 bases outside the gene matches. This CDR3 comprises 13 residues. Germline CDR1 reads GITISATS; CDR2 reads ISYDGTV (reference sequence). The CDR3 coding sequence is TGTGCCTTGTGGGAGGTGAAGTCTATAGAGAAACTCTTT. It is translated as CALWEVKSIEKLF.

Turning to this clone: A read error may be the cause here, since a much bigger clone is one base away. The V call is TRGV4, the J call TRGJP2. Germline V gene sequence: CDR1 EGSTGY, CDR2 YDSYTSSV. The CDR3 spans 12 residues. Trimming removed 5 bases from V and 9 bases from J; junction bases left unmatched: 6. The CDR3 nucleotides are TGTGCCACCTGGGGTGGCTATTGGATCAAGACGTTT. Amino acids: CATWGGYWIKTF.

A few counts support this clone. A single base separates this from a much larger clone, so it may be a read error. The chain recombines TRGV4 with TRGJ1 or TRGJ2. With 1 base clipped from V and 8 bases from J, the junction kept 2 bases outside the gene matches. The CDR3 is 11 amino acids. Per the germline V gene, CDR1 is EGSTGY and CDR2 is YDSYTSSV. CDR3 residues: CATWDGHKKLF. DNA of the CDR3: TGTGCCACCTGGGATGGTCATAAGAAACTCTTT.

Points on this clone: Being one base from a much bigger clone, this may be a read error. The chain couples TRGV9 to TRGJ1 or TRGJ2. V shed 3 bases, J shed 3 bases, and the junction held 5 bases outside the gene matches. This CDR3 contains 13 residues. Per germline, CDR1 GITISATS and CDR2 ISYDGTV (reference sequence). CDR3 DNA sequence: TGTGCCTTGTGGGAGATCTTTTATTATAAGAAACTCTTT. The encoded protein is CALWEIFYYKKLF.

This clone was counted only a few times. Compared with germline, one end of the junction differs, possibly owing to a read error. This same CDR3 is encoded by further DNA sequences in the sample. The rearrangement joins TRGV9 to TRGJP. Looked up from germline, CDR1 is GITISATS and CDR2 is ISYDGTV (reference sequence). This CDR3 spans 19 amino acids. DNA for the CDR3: TGTGCCTTGTGGGAGGTGTACCCCCGGCAAGAGTTGGGTAAAAAAATCAAGGTATTT. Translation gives CALWEVYPRQELGKKIKVF.

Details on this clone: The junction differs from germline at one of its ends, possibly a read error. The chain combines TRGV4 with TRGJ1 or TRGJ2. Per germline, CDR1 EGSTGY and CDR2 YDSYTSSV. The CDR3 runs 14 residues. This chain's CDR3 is CATWGGRIYYKKLF. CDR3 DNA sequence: TGTGCCACCTGGGGTGGGCGGATTTATTATAAGAAACTCTTT.

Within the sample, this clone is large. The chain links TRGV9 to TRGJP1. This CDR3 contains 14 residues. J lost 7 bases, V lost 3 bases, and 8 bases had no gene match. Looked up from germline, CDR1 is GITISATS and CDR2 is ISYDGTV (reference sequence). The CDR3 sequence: CALWEPTYGWFKIF. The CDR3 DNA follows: TGTGCCTTGTGGGAGCCAACATATGGTTGGTTCAAGATATTT.

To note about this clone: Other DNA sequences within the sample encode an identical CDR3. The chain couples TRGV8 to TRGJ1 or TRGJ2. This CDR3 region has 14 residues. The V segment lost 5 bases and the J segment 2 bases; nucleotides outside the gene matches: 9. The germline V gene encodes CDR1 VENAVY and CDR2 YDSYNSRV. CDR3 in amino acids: CATWGLTYYYKKLF. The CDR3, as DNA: TGTGCCACCTGGGGGCTGACCTATTATTATAAGAAACTCTTT.